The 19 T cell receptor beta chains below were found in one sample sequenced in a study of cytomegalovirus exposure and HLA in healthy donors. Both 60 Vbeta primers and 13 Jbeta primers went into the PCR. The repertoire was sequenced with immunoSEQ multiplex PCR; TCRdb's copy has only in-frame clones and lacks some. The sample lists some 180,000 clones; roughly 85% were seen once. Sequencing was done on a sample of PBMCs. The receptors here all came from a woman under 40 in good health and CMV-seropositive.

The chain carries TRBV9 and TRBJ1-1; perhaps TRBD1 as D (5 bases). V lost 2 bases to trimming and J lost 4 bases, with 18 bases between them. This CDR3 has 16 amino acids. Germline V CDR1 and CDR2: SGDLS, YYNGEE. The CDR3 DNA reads TGTGCCAGCAGCGTCGGGGTGGGGGGGGGTGTCACTGAAGCTTTCTTT. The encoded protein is CASSVGVGGGVTEAFF. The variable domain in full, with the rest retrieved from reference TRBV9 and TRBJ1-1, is DSGVTQTPKHLITATGQRVTLRCSPRSGDLSVYWYQQSLDQGLQFLIQYYNGEERAKGNILERFSAQQFPDLHSELNLSSLELGDSALYFCASSVGVGGGVTEAFFGQGTRLTVV.

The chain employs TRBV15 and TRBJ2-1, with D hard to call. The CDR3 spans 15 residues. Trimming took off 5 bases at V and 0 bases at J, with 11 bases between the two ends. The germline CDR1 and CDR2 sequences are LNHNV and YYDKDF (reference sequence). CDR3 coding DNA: TGTGCCACCAGCGCCCATTTGAGCTCCTACAATGAGCAGTTCTTC. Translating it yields CATSAHLSSYNEQFF.

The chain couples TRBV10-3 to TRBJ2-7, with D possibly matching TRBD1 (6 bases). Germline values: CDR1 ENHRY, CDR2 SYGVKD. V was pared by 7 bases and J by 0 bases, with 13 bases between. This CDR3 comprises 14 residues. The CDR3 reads CAINRDRTSYEQYF. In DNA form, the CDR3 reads TGTGCCATCAACCGAGACAGGACCTCCTACGAGCAGTACTTC.

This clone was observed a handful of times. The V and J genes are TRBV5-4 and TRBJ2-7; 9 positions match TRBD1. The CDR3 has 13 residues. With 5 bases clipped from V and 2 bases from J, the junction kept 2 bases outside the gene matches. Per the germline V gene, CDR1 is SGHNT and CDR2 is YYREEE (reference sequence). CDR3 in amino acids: CASSRDRAYEQYF. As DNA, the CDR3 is TGTGCCAGCAGTCGGGACAGGGCCTACGAGCAGTACTTC.

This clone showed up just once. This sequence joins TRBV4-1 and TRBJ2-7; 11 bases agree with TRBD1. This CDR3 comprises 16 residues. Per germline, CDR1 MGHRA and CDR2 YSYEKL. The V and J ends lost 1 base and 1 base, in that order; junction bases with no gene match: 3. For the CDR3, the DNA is TGCGCCAGCAGCCAAGCGGGGACAGGGGGTTCCTACGAGCAGTACTTC. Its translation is CASSQAGTGGSYEQYF.

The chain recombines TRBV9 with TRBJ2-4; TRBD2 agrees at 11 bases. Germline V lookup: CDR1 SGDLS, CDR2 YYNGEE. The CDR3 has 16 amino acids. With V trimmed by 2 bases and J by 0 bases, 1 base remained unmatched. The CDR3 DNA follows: TGTGCCAGCAGCGTTAGCGGGGGGGTAGCCAAAAACATTCAGTACTTC. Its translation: CASSVSGGVAKNIQYF.

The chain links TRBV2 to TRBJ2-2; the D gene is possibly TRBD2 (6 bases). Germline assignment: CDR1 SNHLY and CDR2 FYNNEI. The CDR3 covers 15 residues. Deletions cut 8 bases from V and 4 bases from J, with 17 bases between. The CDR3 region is CASSYLASVTGELFF. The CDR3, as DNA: TGTGCCAGCTCCTATCTAGCGTCGGTCACCGGGGAGCTGTTTTTT.

CDR3 nucleotide sequence: TGCAGCGTTTATACAACCGGGACAGGGAAAGGCTACGAGCAGTACTTC. Its protein product is CSVYTTGTGKGYEQYF. The rearrangement joins TRBV29-1 to TRBJ2-7; 9 bases agree with TRBD1. Germline-derived CDR1 and CDR2 are SQVTM and ANQGSEA. The CDR3 sequence is 16 residues long. The V gene end was trimmed by 5 bases and the J gene end by 3 bases; junction bases not matched to a gene: 14.

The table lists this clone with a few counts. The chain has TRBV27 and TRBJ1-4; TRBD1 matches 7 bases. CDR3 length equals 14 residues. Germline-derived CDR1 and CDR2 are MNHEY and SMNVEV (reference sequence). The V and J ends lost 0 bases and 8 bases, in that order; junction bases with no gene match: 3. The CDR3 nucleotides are TGTGCCAGCAGTTTATCGACAGGGCTAGAAAAACTGTTTTTT. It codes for CASSLSTGLEKLFF.

The DNA for the CDR3 is TGTGCCAGCAGCTTATTTCCTAGCGGGGGCCACAATGAGCAGTTCTTC. This gives the protein CASSLFPSGGHNEQFF. The gene calls are TRBV7-8 and TRBJ2-1, with 10 bases aligning to TRBD2. CDR3 length equals 16 residues. V was pared by 2 bases and J by 5 bases, with 6 bases of the junction left unmatched. Per germline, CDR1 SGHVS and CDR2 FQNEAQ.

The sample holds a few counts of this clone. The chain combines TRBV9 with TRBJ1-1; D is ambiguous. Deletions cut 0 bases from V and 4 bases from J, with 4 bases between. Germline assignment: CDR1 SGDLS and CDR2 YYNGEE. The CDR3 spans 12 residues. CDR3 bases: TGTGCCAGCAGCGTAGGAGGCACTGAAGCTTTCTTT. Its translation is CASSVGGTEAFF.

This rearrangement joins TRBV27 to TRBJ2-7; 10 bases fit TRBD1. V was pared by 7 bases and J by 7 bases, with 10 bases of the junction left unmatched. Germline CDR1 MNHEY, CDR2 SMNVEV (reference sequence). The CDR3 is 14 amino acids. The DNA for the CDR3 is TGTGCCAGCATAGCAGGGACAGGGGATAGTGAGCAGTACTTC. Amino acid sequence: CASIAGTGDSEQYF.

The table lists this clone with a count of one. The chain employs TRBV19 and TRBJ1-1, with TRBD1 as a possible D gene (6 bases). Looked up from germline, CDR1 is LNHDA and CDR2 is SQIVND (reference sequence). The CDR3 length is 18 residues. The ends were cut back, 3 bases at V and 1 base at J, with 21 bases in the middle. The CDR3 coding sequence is TGTGCCAGTAGTATTATCGGGCTGGCAAAGGGACAGAACACTGAAGCTTTCTTT. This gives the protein CASSIIGLAKGQNTEAFF.

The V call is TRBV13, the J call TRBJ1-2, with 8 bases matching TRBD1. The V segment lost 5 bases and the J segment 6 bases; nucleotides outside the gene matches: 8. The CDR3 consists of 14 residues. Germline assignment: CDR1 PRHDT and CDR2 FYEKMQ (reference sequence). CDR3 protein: CASSPRTGIHGYTF. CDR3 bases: TGTGCCAGCAGCCCCAGGACAGGGATCCATGGCTACACCTTC.

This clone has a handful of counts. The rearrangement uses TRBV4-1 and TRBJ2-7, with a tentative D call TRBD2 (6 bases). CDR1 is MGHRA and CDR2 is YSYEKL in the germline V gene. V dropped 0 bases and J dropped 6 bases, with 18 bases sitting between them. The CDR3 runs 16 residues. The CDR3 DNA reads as TGCGCCAGCAGCCAAGACTCGGGACTGCTCAGATCCGAGCAGTACTTC. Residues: CASSQDSGLLRSEQYF.

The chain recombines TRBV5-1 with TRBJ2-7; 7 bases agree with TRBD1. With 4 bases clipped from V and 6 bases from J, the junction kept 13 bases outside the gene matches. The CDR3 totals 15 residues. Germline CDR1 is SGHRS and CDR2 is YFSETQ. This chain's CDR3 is CASSIQTGLTVEQYF. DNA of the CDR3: TGCGCCAGCAGCATCCAGACAGGGCTTACGGTCGAGCAGTACTTC.

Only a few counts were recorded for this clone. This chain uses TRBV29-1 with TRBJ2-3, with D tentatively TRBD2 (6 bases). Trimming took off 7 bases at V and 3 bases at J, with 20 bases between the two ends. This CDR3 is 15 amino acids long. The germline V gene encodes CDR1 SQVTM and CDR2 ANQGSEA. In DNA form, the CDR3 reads TGCAGCGCCGCGGCGGGGTCTGTTGGTACAGATACGCAGTATTTT. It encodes CSAAAGSVGTDTQYF.

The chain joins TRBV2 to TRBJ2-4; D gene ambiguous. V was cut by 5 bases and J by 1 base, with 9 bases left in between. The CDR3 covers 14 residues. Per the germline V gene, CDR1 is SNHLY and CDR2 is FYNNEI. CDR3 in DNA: TGTGCCAGCAGTTCCGAGGTGGCCAAAAACATTCAGTACTTC. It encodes CASSSEVAKNIQYF. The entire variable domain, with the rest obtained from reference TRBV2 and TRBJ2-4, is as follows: EPEVTQTPSHQVTQMGQEVILRCVPISNHLYFYWYRQILGQKVEFLVSFYNNEISEKSEIFDDQFSVERPDGSNFTLKIRSTKLEDSAMYFCASSSEVAKNIQYFGAGTRLSVL.

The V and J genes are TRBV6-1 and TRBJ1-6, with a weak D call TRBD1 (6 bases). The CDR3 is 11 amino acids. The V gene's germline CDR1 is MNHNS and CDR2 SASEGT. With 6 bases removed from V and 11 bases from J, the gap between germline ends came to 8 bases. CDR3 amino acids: CASRRDTPLHF. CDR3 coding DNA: TGTGCCAGCAGGAGGGACACACCCCTCCACTTT.